Sequencing of this T cell receptor (beta chain) was carried out in a study of neurological immune-mediated disorders. Study-wide points: Among 34 multiple sclerosis patients, phylogenetic grouping put the repertoires of 18 into a single related-CDR3 cluster, a possible signature.

Synthesis of cDNA was carried out by template-switch 5'RACE. The reaction used 10-nucleotide random UMIs. From the 5' RACE reads, TCRdb called clonotypes with MiXCR, one entry per CDR3 protein. Among about 50,000 distinct CDR3 sequences listed, approximately 2.8% were seen once. This clonotype was seen repeatedly, ten times or more. What it binds is not known. This TCR came from a woman between 45 and 65 years old with multiple sclerosis. The sequenced material came from PBMCs.

CDR3 sequence (DNA): TGTGCCAGCAGCGGCGACACAGATACGCAGTATTTT. This translates into CASSGDTDTQYF. This chain joins TRBV9 and TRBJ2-3; D call uncertain. Between the trimmed V and J ends, which lost 3 bases and 2 bases, there was a span of 4 bases. The germline CDR1 and CDR2 sequences are SGDLS and YYNGEE. The CDR3 is 12 amino acids.